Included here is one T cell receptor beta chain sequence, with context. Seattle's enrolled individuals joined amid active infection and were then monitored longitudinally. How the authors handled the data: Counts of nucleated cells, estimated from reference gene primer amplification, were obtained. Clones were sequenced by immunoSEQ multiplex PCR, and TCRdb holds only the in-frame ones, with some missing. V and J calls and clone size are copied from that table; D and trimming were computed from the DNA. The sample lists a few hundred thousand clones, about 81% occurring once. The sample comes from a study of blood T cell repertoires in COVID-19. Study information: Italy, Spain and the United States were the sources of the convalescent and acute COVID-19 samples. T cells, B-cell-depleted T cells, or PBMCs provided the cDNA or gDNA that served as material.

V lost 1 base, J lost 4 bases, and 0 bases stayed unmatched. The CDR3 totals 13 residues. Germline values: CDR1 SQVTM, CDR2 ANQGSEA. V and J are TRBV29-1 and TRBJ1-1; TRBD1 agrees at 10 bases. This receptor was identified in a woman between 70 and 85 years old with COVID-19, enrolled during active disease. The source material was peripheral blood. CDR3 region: CSVEGTGGTEAFF. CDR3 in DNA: TGCAGCGTTGAAGGGACAGGGGGCACTGAAGCTTTCTTT.